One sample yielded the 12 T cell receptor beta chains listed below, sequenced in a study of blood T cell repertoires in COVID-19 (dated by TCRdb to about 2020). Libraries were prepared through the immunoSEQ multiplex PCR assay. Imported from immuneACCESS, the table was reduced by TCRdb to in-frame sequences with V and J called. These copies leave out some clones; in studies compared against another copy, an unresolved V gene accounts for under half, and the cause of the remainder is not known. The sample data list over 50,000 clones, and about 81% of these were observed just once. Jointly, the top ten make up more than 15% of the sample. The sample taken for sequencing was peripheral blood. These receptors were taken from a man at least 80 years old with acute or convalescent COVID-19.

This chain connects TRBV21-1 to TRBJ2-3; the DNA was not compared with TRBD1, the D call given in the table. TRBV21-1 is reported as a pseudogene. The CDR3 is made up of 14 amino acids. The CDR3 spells CARNLGPSTDTQYF. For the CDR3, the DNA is TGTGCCAGAAATTTGGGGCCTAGCACAGATACGCAGTATTTT.

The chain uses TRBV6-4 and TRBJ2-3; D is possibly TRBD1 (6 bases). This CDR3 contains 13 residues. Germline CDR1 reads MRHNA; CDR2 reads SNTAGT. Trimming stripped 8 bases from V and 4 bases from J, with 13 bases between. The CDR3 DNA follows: TGTGCCAGCGCCCCTAACAGGGCAGATACGCAGTATTTT. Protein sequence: CASAPNRADTQYF.

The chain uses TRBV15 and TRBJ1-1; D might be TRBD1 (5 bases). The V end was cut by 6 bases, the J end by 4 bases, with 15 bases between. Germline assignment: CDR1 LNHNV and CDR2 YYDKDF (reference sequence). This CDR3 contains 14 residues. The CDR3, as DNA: TGTGCCACCAGGAAGGGCAGGGTCCCCACTGAAGCTTTCTTT. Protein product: CATRKGRVPTEAFF.

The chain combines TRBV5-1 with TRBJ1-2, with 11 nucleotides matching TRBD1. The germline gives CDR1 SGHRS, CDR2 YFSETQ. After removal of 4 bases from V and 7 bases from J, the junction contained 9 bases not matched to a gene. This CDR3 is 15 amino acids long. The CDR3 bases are TGCGCCAGCAGCGACCCGGGACAGGGGGGAGGTGGCTACACCTTC. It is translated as CASSDPGQGGGGYTF.

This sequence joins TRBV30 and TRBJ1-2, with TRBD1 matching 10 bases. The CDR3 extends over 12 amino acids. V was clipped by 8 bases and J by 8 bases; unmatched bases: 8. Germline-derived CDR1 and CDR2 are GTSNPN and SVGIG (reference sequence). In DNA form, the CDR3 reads TGTGCCGGAACGACAGGGGGCCGGGGCTACACCTTC. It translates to CAGTTGGRGYTF.

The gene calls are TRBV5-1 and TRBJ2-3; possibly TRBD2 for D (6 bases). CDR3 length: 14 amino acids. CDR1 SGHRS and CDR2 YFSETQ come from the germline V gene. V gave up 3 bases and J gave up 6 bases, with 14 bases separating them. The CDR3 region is CASSSLPGEDTQYF. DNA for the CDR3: TGCGCCAGCAGCTCGCTACCGGGAGAGGATACGCAGTATTTT.

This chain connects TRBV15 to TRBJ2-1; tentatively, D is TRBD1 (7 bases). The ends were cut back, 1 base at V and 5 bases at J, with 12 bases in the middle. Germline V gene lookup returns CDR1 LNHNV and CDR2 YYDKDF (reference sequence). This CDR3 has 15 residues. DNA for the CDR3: TGTGCCACCAGCAGAGTACAGGGGACTCACAATGAGCAGTTCTTC. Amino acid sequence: CATSRVQGTHNEQFF.

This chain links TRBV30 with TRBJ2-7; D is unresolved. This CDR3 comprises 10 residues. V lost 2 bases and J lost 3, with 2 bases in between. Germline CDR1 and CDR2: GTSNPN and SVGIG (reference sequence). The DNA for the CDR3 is TGTGCCTGGAGTCTCTACGAGCAGTACTTC. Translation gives CAWSLYEQYF.

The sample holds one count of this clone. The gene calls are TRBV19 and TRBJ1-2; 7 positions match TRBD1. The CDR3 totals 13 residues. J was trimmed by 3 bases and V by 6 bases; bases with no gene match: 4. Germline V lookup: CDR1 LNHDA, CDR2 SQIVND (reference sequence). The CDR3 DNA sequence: TGTGCCAGTAGCCTCACAGGGGACTATGGCTACACCTTC. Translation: CASSLTGDYGYTF.

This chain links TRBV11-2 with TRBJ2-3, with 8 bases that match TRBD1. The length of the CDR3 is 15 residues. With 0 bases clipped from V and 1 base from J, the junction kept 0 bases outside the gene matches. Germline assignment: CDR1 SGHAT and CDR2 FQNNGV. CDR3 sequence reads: CASSLDRGRTDTQYF. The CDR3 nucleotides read TGTGCCAGCAGCTTAGACAGGGGGCGCACAGATACGCAGTATTTT.

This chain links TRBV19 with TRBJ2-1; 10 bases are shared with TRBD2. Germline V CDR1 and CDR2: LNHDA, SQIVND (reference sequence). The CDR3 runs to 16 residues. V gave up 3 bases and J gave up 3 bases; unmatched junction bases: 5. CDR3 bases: TGTGCCAGTAGTATTAGTCTAGCGGGGGACTACAATGAGCAGTTCTTC. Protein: CASSISLAGDYNEQFF.

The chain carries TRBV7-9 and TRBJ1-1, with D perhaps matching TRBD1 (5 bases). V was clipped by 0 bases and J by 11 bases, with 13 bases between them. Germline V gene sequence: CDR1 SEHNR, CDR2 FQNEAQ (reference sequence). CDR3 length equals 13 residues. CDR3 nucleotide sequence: TGTGCCAGCAGCTTAGCGGGGAACCCAGGGGCTTTCTTT. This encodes CASSLAGNPGAFF.